The 5 T cell receptor beta chains presented below share a single source sample, sequenced in a study of CD8 T cells in ankylosing spondylitis. TCRdb fed the 5' RACE reads into MiXCR, producing one record per CDR3 protein. The table has about 220,000 distinct CDR3 sequences, 10% seen once. Source material: blood, either unsorted or a sorted T cell fraction (not recorded which). The receptors were gathered from a male donor with ankylosing spondylitis or in good health (not recorded which).

The chain links TRBV29-1 to TRBJ1-3; D not certain. This CDR3 comprises 13 residues. CDR1 is SQVTM and CDR2 is ANQGSEA in the germline V gene. V lost 4 bases and J 0 bases, leaving 7 bases between the germline ends. The chain's CDR3 is CSVAQLSGNTIYF. The CDR3 DNA reads as TGCAGCGTTGCCCAGCTCTCTGGAAACACCATATATTTT.

In its sample, this clonotype was seen a few times. This chain links TRBV5-1 with TRBJ2-5, with 9 bases lining up with TRBD1. The CDR3 has 14 amino acids. V dropped 2 bases and J dropped 5; count of bases not matched to a gene: 4. Germline V gene lookup returns CDR1 SGHRS and CDR2 YFSETQ. CDR3 coding DNA: TGCGCCAGCAGCTTCAACAGGGGGCTGGAGACCCAGTACTTC. Amino acids: CASSFNRGLETQYF.

The chain links TRBV7-2 to TRBJ2-3; 7 bases map to TRBD1. The germline CDR1 and CDR2 sequences are SGHTA and FQGNSA. The CDR3 length is 15 residues. J gave up 0 bases and V 7 bases, and 7 bases lay outside the gene matches. The CDR3 reads CASTLRGQSTDTQYF. The DNA of the CDR3 is TGTGCCAGCACCCTTAGGGGACAGAGCACAGATACGCAGTATTTT.

The table lists this clonotype with many counts. The chain joins TRBV5-1 to TRBJ2-7; possible D gene TRBD1, 6 bases. V was trimmed by 4 bases and J by 4 bases, leaving 18 bases between them. The CDR3 has 15 amino acids. Germline V gene data show CDR1 as SGHRS and CDR2 as YFSETQ. CDR3 DNA sequence: TGCGCCAGCAGCGCCTCACAGGGATTTTTGTACGAGCAGTACTTC. This codes for CASSASQGFLYEQYF.

This clonotype appeared many times. This chain joins TRBV20-1 and TRBJ2-3; tentatively, D is TRBD2 (6 bases). The CDR3 runs 16 residues. V was clipped by 1 base and J by 3 bases, with 17 bases between them. Germline V lookup: CDR1 DFQATT, CDR2 SNEGSKA (reference sequence). The CDR3: CSARVRGAKTTDTQYF. CDR3 nucleotide sequence: TGCAGTGCTAGAGTACGCGGGGCTAAGACTACAGATACGCAGTATTTT.